Following are 7 T cell receptor beta chains from one sample sequenced in a study of T cell repertoires in cytomegalovirus infection. MiXCR, run by TCRdb on the reads, gives a single entry per CDR3 protein. This table has roughly 730,000 distinct CDR3 sequences, around a third appearing once. These receptors have no known antigen. The source was cultured PBMCs, collected from culture after CMV antigen stimulation. The source of these receptors is a human donor in good health (CMV status not recorded). Some clones in this sample may be carry-over from other donors' samples.

V usage is TRBV4-1 and J usage is TRBJ2-5; D perhaps matches TRBD1 (6 bases). This CDR3 has 16 amino acids. Germline loops: CDR1 MGHRA, CDR2 YSYEKL. The germline V and J ends were trimmed by 4 bases and 2 bases, with 17 bases remaining between them. CDR3 coding DNA: TGCGCCAGCAGCCCAAACTACAGGGTAGGGCAAGAGACCCAGTACTTC. This translates into CASSPNYRVGQETQYF.

V and J are TRBV7-6 and TRBJ2-1; either TRBD1 or TRBD2 may fit D (5 bases each). CDR3 length: 13 amino acids. Germline V gene data show CDR1 as SGHVS and CDR2 as FNYEAQ. The germline V and J ends were trimmed by 3 bases and 6 bases, with 9 bases remaining between them. The chain's CDR3 is CASSFQGRNEQFF. The DNA of the CDR3 is TGTGCCAGCAGCTTTCAGGGACGCAATGAGCAGTTCTTC.

The V gene is TRBV7-8, the J gene TRBJ2-3; D is perhaps TRBD2 (6 bases). Germline assignment: CDR1 SGHVS and CDR2 FQNEAQ. The CDR3 runs 14 residues. V lost 4 bases to trimming and J lost 4 bases, with 12 bases between them. This CDR3 is CASSSVGGPDTQYF. The CDR3 bases are TGTGCCAGCAGCTCTGTGGGGGGACCAGATACGCAGTATTTT. Full variable domain (missing parts from reference TRBV7-8 and TRBJ2-3): GAGVSQSPRYKVAKRGQDVALRCDPISGHVSLFWYQQALGQGPEFLTYFQNEAQLDKSGLPSDRFFAERPEGSVSTLKIQRTQQEDSAVYLCASSSVGGPDTQYFGPGTRLTVL.

This chain uses TRBV29-1 with TRBJ2-7; unclear D gene. This CDR3 contains 12 residues. V gave up 4 bases and J gave up 3 bases, with 10 bases separating them. In germline, CDR1 is SQVTM, CDR2 ANQGSEA. CDR3 sequence reads: CSVVWGIYEQYF. DNA of the CDR3: TGCAGCGTTGTATGGGGTATCTACGAGCAGTACTTC.

This clonotype was picked up many times. The chain carries TRBV11-2 and TRBJ1-4; D unresolved. Trimming stripped 4 bases from V and 7 bases from J, with 13 bases between. The CDR3 runs 14 residues. The germline V gene encodes CDR1 SGHAT and CDR2 FQNNGV. CDR3 nucleotides: TGTGCCAGCAGCTCATACACGGGGAGTGAAAAACTGTTTTTT. It yields the protein CASSSYTGSEKLFF.

This clonotype was picked up a small number of times. This rearrangement joins TRBV4-3 to TRBJ2-5; a possible D gene is TRBD1 (5 bases). The germline V and J ends were trimmed by 0 bases and 0 bases, with 17 bases remaining between them. The CDR3 runs to 18 residues. From germline, CDR1 is LGHNA and CDR2 YSLEER. The CDR3 DNA reads as TGCGCCAGCAGCCAAGATTACGTAGCCCCAGGGTACCAAGAGACCCAGTACTTC. Amino acid sequence: CASSQDYVAPGYQETQYF.

This clonotype appeared a few times. The chain links TRBV6-2 or TRBV6-3 to TRBJ1-1; D is ambiguous. CDR3 size: 14 residues. The germline V and J ends were trimmed by 6 bases and 0 bases, with 11 bases remaining between them. Germline assignment: CDR1 MNHEY and CDR2 SVGEGT. The CDR3 nucleotides are TGTGCCAGCAGGACGAAAATCATGAACACTGAAGCTTTCTTT. Its protein product is CASRTKIMNTEAFF.